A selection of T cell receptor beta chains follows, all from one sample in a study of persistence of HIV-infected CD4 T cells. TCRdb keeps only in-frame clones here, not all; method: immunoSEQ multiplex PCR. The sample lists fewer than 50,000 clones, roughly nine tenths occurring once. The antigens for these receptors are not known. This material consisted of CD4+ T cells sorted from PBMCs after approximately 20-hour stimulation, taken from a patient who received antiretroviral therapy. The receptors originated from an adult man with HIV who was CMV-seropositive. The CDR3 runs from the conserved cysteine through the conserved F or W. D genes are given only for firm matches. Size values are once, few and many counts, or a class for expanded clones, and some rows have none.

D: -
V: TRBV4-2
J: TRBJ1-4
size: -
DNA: TGTGCCAGCAGCCAAGATTTAAACGGATTTAAAGAAAAACTGTTTTTT
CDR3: CASSQDLNGFKEKLFF

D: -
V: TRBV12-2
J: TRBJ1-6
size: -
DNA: TGTGCAAGTCGCTTAGCGCGTAGGGAAGGAAATTCACCCCTCCACTTT
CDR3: CASRLARREGNSPLHF

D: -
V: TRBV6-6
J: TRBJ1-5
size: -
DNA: TGTGCCAGCAGTTGGGGAGTAGGACAGCCCCAGCATTTT
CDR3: CASSWGVGQPQHF

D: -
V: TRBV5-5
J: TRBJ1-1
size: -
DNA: TGTGCCAGCAGCTTTCAGGGTGAGGGGACTGAAGCTTTCTTT
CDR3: CASSFQGEGTEAFF

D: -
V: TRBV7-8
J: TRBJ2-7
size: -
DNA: TGTGCCAGCAGCTTAGACAGGATCTACGAGCAGTACTTC
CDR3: CASSLDRIYEQYF

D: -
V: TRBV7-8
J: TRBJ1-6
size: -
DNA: TGTGCCAGCAGCCCGGGAGGGCCTCTGAACGGCTGGTCACCCCTCCACTTT
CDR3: CASSPGGPLNGWSPLHF

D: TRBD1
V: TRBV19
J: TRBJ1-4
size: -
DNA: TGTGCCAGTAGTATCGTCGGAGGGGGCGGTGAAAAACTGTTTTTT
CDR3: CASSIVGGGGEKLFF

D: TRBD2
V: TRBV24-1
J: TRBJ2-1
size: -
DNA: TGTGCCACCAGTGATTTGAGTAGCGGGGGACTTTACAATGAGCAGTTCTTC
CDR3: CATSDLSSGGLYNEQFF

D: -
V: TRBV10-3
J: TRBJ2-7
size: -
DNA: TGTGCCATCAGTGAGCGGGACGAGCAGTACTTC
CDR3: CAISERDEQYF

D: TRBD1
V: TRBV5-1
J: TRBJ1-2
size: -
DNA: TGCGCCAGCAGCTTGGGTGGGACAGTCGCTAACTATGGCTACACCTTC
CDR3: CASSLGGTVANYGYTF

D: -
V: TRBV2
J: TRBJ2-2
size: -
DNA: TGTGCCAGCAAGCCAACAGGTTCAAACACCGGGGAGCTGTTTTTT
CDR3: CASKPTGSNTGELFF

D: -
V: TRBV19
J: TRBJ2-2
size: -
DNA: TGTGCCAGTAGTATAATCGGACAGAGAACGAACACCGGGGAGCTGTTTTTT
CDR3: CASSIIGQRTNTGELFF

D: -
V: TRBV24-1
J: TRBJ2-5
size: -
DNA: TGTGCCACCAGTGGGTCAGCTAACCAAGAGACCCAGTACTTC
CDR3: CATSGSANQETQYF

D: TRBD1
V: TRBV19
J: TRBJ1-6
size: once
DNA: TGTGCCAGTCGGACAGGGGTCTCCTATAATTCACCCCTCCACTTT
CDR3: CASRTGVSYNSPLHF

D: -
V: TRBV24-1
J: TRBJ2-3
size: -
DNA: TGTGCCACCTCCCTTTCCAGGAACACAGATACGCAGTATTTT
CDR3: CATSLSRNTDTQYF

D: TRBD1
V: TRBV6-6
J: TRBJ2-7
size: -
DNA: TGTGCCAGCAGTTACCCCGGGACAGGGGGCGCCTACGAGCAGTACTTC
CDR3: CASSYPGTGGAYEQYF

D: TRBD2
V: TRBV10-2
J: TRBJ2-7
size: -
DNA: TGCGCCAGCAGTTCCGGGACTAGCGGGTTGTACGAGCAGTACTTC
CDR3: CASSSGTSGLYEQYF

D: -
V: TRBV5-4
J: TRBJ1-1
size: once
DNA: TGTGCCAGCAGCTTGGATCGGGGGGCGAGGGCTTTCTTT
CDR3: CASSLDRGARAFF

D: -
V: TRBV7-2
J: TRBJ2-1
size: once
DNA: TGTGCCAGCAGCTTAGTACGGGTAGGGAATGAGCAGTTCTTC
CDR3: CASSLVRVGNEQFF

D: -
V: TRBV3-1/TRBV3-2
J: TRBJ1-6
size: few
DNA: TGTGCCAGCAGCCCCGGGACAAGGAATTCACCCCTCCACTTT
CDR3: CASSPGTRNSPLHF

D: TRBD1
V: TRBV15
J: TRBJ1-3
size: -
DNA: TGTGCCACCAGCGGGACAGTGTCTGGAAACACCATATATTTT
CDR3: CATSGTVSGNTIYF

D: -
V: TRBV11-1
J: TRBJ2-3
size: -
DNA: TGTGCCAGCAGGTCGGGACTCGCCACAGATACGCAGTATTTT
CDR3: CASRSGLATDTQYF

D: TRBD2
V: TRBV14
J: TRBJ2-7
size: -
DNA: TGTGCCAGCAGCCAATTACGGGGGGTATCCTACGAGCAGTACTTC
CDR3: CASSQLRGVSYEQYF

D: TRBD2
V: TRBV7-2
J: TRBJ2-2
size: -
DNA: TGTGCCAGCAGGCGGACTAGCGGTAACACCGGGGAGCTGTTTTTT
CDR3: CASRRTSGNTGELFF

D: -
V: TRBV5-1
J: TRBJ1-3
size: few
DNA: TGCGCCAGCAGCTTGCAATCGTCTAAGGGAAACACCATATATTTT
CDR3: CASSLQSSKGNTIYF

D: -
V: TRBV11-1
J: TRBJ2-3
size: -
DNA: TGTGCCAGCAGCTTAGCCCCTAGCCTTAGCACAGATACGCAGTATTTT
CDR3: CASSLAPSLSTDTQYF

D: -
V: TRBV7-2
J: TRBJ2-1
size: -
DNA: TGTGCCAGCAGCTGGTCGAGGGGGGGCGGGGATGAGCAGTTCTTC
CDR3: CASSWSRGGGDEQFF

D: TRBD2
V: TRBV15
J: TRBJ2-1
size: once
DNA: TGTGCCACCAGCCAACGGAGGACTAGCTTCCGCGATGAGCAGTTCTTC
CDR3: CATSQRRTSFRDEQFF

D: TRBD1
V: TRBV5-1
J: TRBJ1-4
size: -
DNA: TGCGCCAGCAGGGGGACAGGGACTAATGAAAAACTGTTTTTT
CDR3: CASRGTGTNEKLFF

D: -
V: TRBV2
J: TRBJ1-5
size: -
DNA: TGTGCCAGCAGGTGGGACGGGGCCAATCAGCCCCAGCATTTT
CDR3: CASRWDGANQPQHF

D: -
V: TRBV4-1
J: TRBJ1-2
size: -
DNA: TGCGCCAGCAGCCAAGGTCTTTTTAACTATGGCTACACCTTC
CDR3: CASSQGLFNYGYTF

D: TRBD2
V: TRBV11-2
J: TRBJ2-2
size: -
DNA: TGTGCCAGCAGCTTAAGGACTAGCGGGGCGACCACGAACACCGGGGAGCTGTTTTTT
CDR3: CASSLRTSGATTNTGELFF

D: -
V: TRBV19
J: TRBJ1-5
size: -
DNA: TGTGCCAGTAGTCCGATGGGCTCTAGCAATCAGCCCCAGCATTTT
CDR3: CASSPMGSSNQPQHF

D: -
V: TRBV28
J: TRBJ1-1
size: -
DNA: TGTGCCAGCAGTTTGGGGTTCCGTGAAGCTTTCTTT
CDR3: CASSLGFREAFF

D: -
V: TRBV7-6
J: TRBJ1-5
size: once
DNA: TGTGCCAGCAGCTTAGCTCACCGCTATAGCAATCAGCCCCAGCATTTT
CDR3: CASSLAHRYSNQPQHF

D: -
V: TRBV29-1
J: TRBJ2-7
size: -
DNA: TGCAGCGTTGTGCTCTCTACCAGCTCCTACGAGCAGTACTTC
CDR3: CSVVLSTSSYEQYF

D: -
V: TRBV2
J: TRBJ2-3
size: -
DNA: TGTGCCAGCAGGGGGGGAAGTTGGCAGGGGACCACAGATACGCAGTATTTT
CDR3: CASRGGSWQGTTDTQYF

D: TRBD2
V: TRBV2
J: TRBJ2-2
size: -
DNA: TGTGCCAGCAGTACACTAGCGGGGGGCACCGGGGAGCTGTTTTTT
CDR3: CASSTLAGGTGELFF

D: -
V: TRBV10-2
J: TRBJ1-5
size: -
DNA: TGCGCCAGCAGTGAGCCCCACCGGGGGGGCGATAATCAGCCCCAGCATTTT
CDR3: CASSEPHRGGDNQPQHF

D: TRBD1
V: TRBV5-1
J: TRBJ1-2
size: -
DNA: TGCGCCAGCAGTATGACAGGGGGCAGATATGGCTACACCTTC
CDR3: CASSMTGGRYGYTF

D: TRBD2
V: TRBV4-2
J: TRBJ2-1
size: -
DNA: TGTGCCAGCAGCCAAGAAGGTGTAGCCCTAGCGGGGGACAATGAGCAGTTCTTC
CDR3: CASSQEGVALAGDNEQFF

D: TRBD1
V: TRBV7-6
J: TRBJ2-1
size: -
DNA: TGTGCCACAGGGACAGGGCCTTACAATGAGCAGTTCTTC
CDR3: CATGTGPYNEQFF

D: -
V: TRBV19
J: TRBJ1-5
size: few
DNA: TGTGCCAGTACCCAGGCTGATCAGCCCCAGCATTTT
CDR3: CASTQADQPQHF

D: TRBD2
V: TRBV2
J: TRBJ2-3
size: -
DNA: TGTGCCAGCAGTGCGGGACTAGCGGGGGGTGATGATACGCAGTATTTT
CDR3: CASSAGLAGGDDTQYF

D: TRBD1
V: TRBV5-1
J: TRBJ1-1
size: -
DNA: TGCGCCAGCAGCTCCCAGGGGGACACTGAAGCTTTCTTT
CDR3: CASSSQGDTEAFF

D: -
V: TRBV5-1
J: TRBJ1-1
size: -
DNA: TGCGCCAGCAGGACAATCCGGGGGGCCCCGAACACTGAAGCTTTCTTT
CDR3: CASRTIRGAPNTEAFF

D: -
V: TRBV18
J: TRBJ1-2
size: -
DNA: TGTGCCAGCTCACCACAAACAGGGCCTAACTATGGCTACACCTTC
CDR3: CASSPQTGPNYGYTF

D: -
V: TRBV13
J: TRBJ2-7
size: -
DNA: TGTGCCAGCAGCTTTCCTGAGTGCTTACCCCCTGACTACGAGCAGTACTTC
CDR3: CASSFPECLPPDYEQYF

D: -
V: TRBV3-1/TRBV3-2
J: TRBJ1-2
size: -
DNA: TGTGCCAGCAGCCAAGATAGATTAAGGCCGGGACAACCAACGTTTAACTATGGCTACACCTTC
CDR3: CASSQDRLRPGQPTFNYGYTF

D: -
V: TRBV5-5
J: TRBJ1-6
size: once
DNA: TGTGCCAGCAGCTTGGAGTTGAGGTCAGGGACGAATTCACCCCTCCACTTT
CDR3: CASSLELRSGTNSPLHF

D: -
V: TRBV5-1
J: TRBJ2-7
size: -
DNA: TGCGCCAGCAGCGGGCGAACAGACGGCAAAGGGCAGTACTTC
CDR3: CASSGRTDGKGQYF

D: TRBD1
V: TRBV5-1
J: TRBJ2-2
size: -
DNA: TGCGCCAGCAGCTCGGGACAGCACACCGGGGAGCTGTTTTTT
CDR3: CASSSGQHTGELFF

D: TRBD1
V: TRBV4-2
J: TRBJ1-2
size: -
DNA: TGTGCCAGCAGCCAGGGAGGGGGCTCAACTAACTATGGCTACACCTTC
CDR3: CASSQGGGSTNYGYTF

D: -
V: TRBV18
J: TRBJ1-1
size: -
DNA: TGTGCCAGCTCCAGGGATCACAGGGCCGGAGCCACTGAAGCTTTCTTT
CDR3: CASSRDHRAGATEAFF

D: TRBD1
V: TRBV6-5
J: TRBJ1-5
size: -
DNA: TGTGCCAGCACCAACCCAGGGGGCCAGCCCCAGCATTTT
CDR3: CASTNPGGQPQHF